Listed here are 25 T cell receptor beta chains from one sample, sequenced in a study of tumor and adjacent non-tumor tissue in lung cancer. This sample's RNA came from whole unsorted tissue. The library came from three nested PCR rounds adapted from ARM-PCR protocols. MiXCR, applied by TCRdb to the multiplex PCR reads, yields one record per CDR3 protein. This table holds some 100,000 distinct CDR3 sequences, about 75% found once. Material: lung tumor tissue. The receptors shown here come from a woman in her fifties or sixties with non-small cell lung cancer.

Comment on this clonotype: An end of the junction differs from the germline gene, which may be a read error. The CDR3 region has the DNA TGTGCTAGCAGCTTAGTCGCCCGAGGCGCAGATATGCAGTATTTT. Its translation is CASSLVARGADMQYF. V usage is TRBV11-2 and J usage is TRBJ2-3; D gene unclear. This CDR3 has 15 amino acids. Germline V gene lookup returns CDR1 SGHAT and CDR2 FQNNGV.

Note on this clonotype: A much bigger clone sits one base away, suggesting this may be a read error. V usage is TRBV14 and J usage is TRBJ2-4, with D possibly being TRBD1 (5 bases). The CDR3 runs to 13 residues. Trimming removed 4 bases from V and 11 bases from J, with 15 bases in between. Germline V gene sequence: CDR1 SGHDN, CDR2 FVKESK. The CDR3 DNA sequence: TGTGCCAGCAGCCCCACCTCGACAGTTCTTCAGTACTTC. The encoded protein is CASSPTSTVLQYF. Looking up the rest from reference TRBV14 and TRBJ2-4 gives the full variable domain: EAGVTQFPSHSVIEKGQTVTLRCDPISGHDNLYWYRRVMGKEIKFLLHFVKESKQDESGMPNNRFLAERTGGTYSTLKVQPAELEDSGVYFCASSPTSTVLQYFGAGTRLSVL.

To note about this clonotype: This CDR3 fails to terminate in the conserved phenylalanine or tryptophan, so it likely reflects a read error. The chain carries TRBV11-3 and TRBJ1-1; a weak D match, TRBD1 (5 bases). Germline loops: CDR1 SGHNT, CDR2 YENEEA. The CDR3 has 18 amino acids. CDR3 sequence (DNA): TGTGCCAGTAGCTTAATTGGGCCGCCGGGACGGATGAACACTAAAGCTTTCTAT. This codes for CASSLIGPPGRMNTKAFY.

For this clonotype: Relative to the germline gene, one junction end is altered; a read error may explain this. This chain connects TRBV11-2 to TRBJ2-7; tentative D call: TRBD2 (5 bases). CDR3 size: 14 residues. Germline V CDR1 and CDR2: SGHAT, FQNNGV. The CDR3 nucleotides are TGTGCCAGCAGCCCCACTAACGGGGTTTACGAGCAATACTTC. It is translated as CASSPTNGVYEQYF.

In its sample, this clonotype was seen once. Germline and junction disagree at one end, which may indicate a read error. The chain recombines TRBV12-3 or TRBV12-4 with TRBJ1-5; D ambiguous. The CDR3 length is 13 residues. The CDR3 DNA sequence: TGTGTCAGCAGTTTGGCAGAAAATCAGTCCCAGCATTTT. Translation: CVSSLAENQSQHF.

This chain connects TRBV5-6 to TRBJ2-5; 10 nucleotides agree with TRBD2. CDR1 and CDR2 from the germline V gene are SGHDT and YYEEEE. V shed 2 bases and J 5 bases; nucleotides not matched to a gene: 3. This CDR3 contains 14 residues. The CDR3 nucleotides read TGTGCCAGCAGCTTAGCGGGGGGGGAGGAGACCCAGTACTTC. Translating it yields CASSLAGGEETQYF.

Details on this clonotype: The CDR3 does not end in the conserved phenylalanine or tryptophan, so this is likely a read error. J is TRBJ2-7 and V is TRBV11-3; possible D gene TRBD2, 5 bases. The CDR3 consists of 14 residues. Germline V gene lookup returns CDR1 SGHNT and CDR2 YENEEA. The CDR3 spells CASTLDTGTYEQYL. CDR3 coding DNA: TGTGCGAGCACCTTAGATACGGGAACCTACGAGCAGTACTTG.

The rearrangement joins TRBV4-3 to TRBJ2-7; D might be TRBD1 or TRBD2, each matching 6 bases. The V end lost 4 bases, the J end lost 8 bases, and 15 bases lay between the germline ends. The length of the CDR3 is 13 residues. CDR1 and CDR2 from the germline V gene are LGHNA and YSLEER. CDR3 DNA: TGCGCCAGCAGCCTGGGGACTTGGGACAAGCAGTACTTC. Translated, it gives CASSLGTWDKQYF.

This clonotype was detected only once. The chain has TRBV12-3 or TRBV12-4 and TRBJ2-3; 8 nucleotides match TRBD1. V gave up 7 bases and J gave up 4 bases; unmatched junction bases: 10. The CDR3 sequence is 15 residues long. As DNA, the CDR3 is TGTGCCAGCATCCGGACAGGGACCTTTGCAGATACGCAGTATTTT. This codes for CASIRTGTFADTQYF.

Details on this clonotype: A read error may explain this, as a much larger clone is one base away. This chain joins TRBV20-1 and TRBJ2-7, with 9 bases aligning to TRBD2. J gave up 5 bases and V 5 bases, and 19 bases lay outside the gene matches. Per germline, CDR1 DFQATT and CDR2 SNEGSKA (reference sequence). There are 17 residues in the CDR3. CDR3 DNA sequence: TGCAGTGCTTGCAGAGCGGGGGGCCCCCAGGGGTACAACGAGCAGTACTTC. Its protein product is CSACRAGGPQGYNEQYF.

Many counts were recorded for this clonotype. This chain uses TRBV20-1 with TRBJ2-3; the D is unclear. CDR3 length: 11 residues. Trimming pared 4 bases from V and 3 bases from J, leaving 5 bases between. Germline assignment: CDR1 DFQATT and CDR2 SNEGSKA (reference sequence). The CDR3 loop is CSANPTDTQYF. The CDR3 nucleotides read TGCAGTGCTAATCCTACAGATACGCAGTATTTT.

Regarding this clonotype: Sequence at one end of the junction differs from germline and may be a read error. V and J are TRBV7-2 and TRBJ1-6; possible D gene TRBD1, 6 bases. The CDR3 runs 18 residues. The germline gives CDR1 SGHTA, CDR2 FQGNSA. The CDR3 protein is CASSTPRTVRSYNPPLHF. The DNA for the CDR3 is TGTGCCAGCAGCACTCCCCGGACAGTCCGCTCCTATAATCCACCCCTCCACTTT.

The chain recombines TRBV6-5 with TRBJ1-4; no firm D call. Germline lookup yields CDR1 MNHEY and CDR2 SVGAGI. The CDR3 totals 14 residues. Trimming left V 6 bases short and J 8 bases short, with 16 bases between. This CDR3 is CASSLQYQEEKLFF. CDR3 coding DNA: TGTGCCAGCAGCCTACAGTACCAGGAGGAAAAACTGTTTTTT.

The rearrangement links TRBV24-1 to TRBJ2-2; D is unclear. This CDR3 is 15 amino acids long. The germline V gene has CDR1 KGHDR and CDR2 SFDVKD. V lost 1 base to trimming and J lost 2 bases, with 7 bases between them. This CDR3 is CATSDLMGNTGELFF. For the CDR3, the DNA is TGTGCCACCAGTGATTTAATGGGAAACACCGGGGAGCTGTTTTTT.

This clonotype was seen a few times. A much larger clonotype is one base distant, so this may be a read error. The conserved phenylalanine or tryptophan is not found at the CDR3 terminus, so this likely reflects a read error. The V gene is TRBV6-1, the J gene TRBJ1-1; no clear D. CDR1 is MNHNS and CDR2 is SASEGT in the germline V gene. This CDR3 region has 12 residues. Trimming pared 0 bases from V and 6 bases from J, leaving 5 bases between. DNA of the CDR3: TGTGCCAGCAGTGAAGCTACGTCTGAAGCTTTCATT. Translating it yields CASSEATSEAFI.

This clonotype was found a few times. The chain uses TRBV6-5 and TRBJ1-1; D is undetermined. Trimming took 6 bases from V and 2 from J, leaving 13 bases between them. The CDR3 covers 14 residues. Germline CDR1 reads MNHEY; CDR2 reads SVGAGI. As DNA, the CDR3 is TGTGCCAGCAGCAAAACATGGTGTAACACTGAAGCTTTCTTT. Encoded protein: CASSKTWCNTEAFF.

V is TRBV5-5 and J is TRBJ1-2, with no clear D. The CDR3 is 18 amino acids. The germline V gene encodes CDR1 SGHKS and CDR2 YYEKEE (reference sequence). The V and J ends lost 0 bases and 5 bases respectively, with 23 bases between them. The CDR3 DNA reads TGTGCCAGCAGCTTGGCTACGGCTCCGGGTCGCCTGTGGTATGGCTACACCTTC. It yields the protein CASSLATAPGRLWYGYTF.

On this clonotype: An end of the junction does not agree with germline; a read error may underlie this. V gene TRBV4-1 combines with J gene TRBJ2-3; D unclear. Looked up from germline, CDR1 is MGHRA and CDR2 is YSYEKL. This CDR3 region has 18 residues. The CDR3 spells CASSQGGFMGSGTDTRYF. DNA for the CDR3: TGCGCCAGCAGCCAAGGTGGTTTCATGGGGTCCGGTACAGATACGCGGTATTTT.

The gene calls are TRBV11-3 and TRBJ2-1; no clear D. Trimming took 4 bases from V and 6 from J, leaving 13 bases between them. The CDR3 has 14 residues. CDR1 is SGHNT, CDR2 YENEEA, per germline. The CDR3 reads CASSSRHGCNEQFF. The CDR3 DNA sequence: TGTGCCAGCAGCTCCCGACATGGTTGCAATGAGCAGTTCTTC.

About this clonotype itself: The conserved final phenylalanine or tryptophan is absent from the CDR3, which likely points to a read error. This rearrangement joins TRBV20-1 to TRBJ2-5, with unresolved D. The CDR3 runs to 14 residues. Germline V gene data show CDR1 as DFQATT and CDR2 as SNEGSKA (reference sequence). CDR3 in DNA: TGCAGTGCCATAAAGATGGGATCTTTGGAGACTCAGTACATC. Residues: CSAIKMGSLETQYI.

The table lists this clonotype with a count of one. The chain employs TRBV6-2 or TRBV6-3 and TRBJ2-2; D may be TRBD1 (6 bases). Trimming cost V 6 bases and J 13 bases, with 30 bases left between them. Germline-derived CDR1 and CDR2 are MNHEY and SVGEGT. The length of the CDR3 is 17 residues. CDR3: CASSPGAWGLYTRGLFF. The CDR3 nucleotides read TGTGCCAGCAGCCCCGGTGCTTGGGGGTTGTACACCAGGGGGCTGTTTTTT.

As to this clonotype: A much larger clone is a single base away; this may be a read error. The J gene is TRBJ2-2, the V gene TRBV29-1; TRBD2 aligns across 7 bases. The CDR3 extends over 13 amino acids. Germline-derived CDR1 and CDR2 are SQVTM and ANQGSEA. Here the CDR3 DNA reads TGCAGCGTCCAAGCGGGGTACACCAGGGAGCTGTTTTTT. Amino acids: CSVQAGYTRELFF.

The V call is TRBV20-1, the J call TRBJ2-2; 7 bases are a match to TRBD2. Per germline, CDR1 DFQATT and CDR2 SNEGSKA (reference sequence). V dropped 5 bases and J dropped 5; count of bases not matched to a gene: 8. There are 14 residues in the CDR3. As DNA, the CDR3 is TGCAGTGCTTCCGGCTCTAGCGGAACCGGGGAGCTGTTTTTT. Residues: CSASGSSGTGELFF.

The rearrangement uses TRBV20-1 and TRBJ2-1, with 11 positions matching TRBD2. Germline CDR1 reads DFQATT; CDR2 reads SNEGSKA (reference sequence). J was trimmed by 8 bases and V by 6 bases; bases with no gene match: 12. There are 15 residues in the CDR3. The CDR3 loop reads CSALVTSGKRYEQFF. CDR3 nucleotide sequence: TGCAGTGCCCTTGTGACTAGCGGGAAACGATATGAGCAGTTCTTC.

Notes on this clonotype: One end of the junction is discordant with germline, which a read error may explain. This rearrangement joins TRBV5-1 to TRBJ1-6, with 9 nucleotides matching TRBD1. The CDR3 spans 16 residues. Germline assignment: CDR1 SGHRS and CDR2 YFSETQ. CDR3 protein: CASSLELGTGNSPLLF. CDR3 nucleotide sequence: TGCGCCAGCAGTTTGGAACTAGGGACAGGGAATTCACCCCTCCTCTTT.